The clone carrying this T cell receptor (beta chain) was counted a single time. Its antigen remains unidentified. Here immunoSEQ multiplex PCR was the method, and the copy in TCRdb shows in-frame clones only, minus some. The table shows some 80,000 clones, with around 89% occurring only once. Germline V gives CDR1 PRHDT, CDR2 FYEKMQ (reference sequence). The V and J ends lost 5 bases and 12 bases respectively, with 17 bases between them. CDR3 length equals 13 residues. The record originates from a study of T cell responses to AZD1222 COVID-19 vaccine. Overall study findings and caveats: Compared with day 0, the breadth and depth of the Spike-specific TCR repertoire rose significantly after two doses of AZD1222.

This sequence originates from an adult who received the MenACWY meningococcal vaccine as a control. Here the sequenced sample was peripheral blood, taken 28 days after the second dose of the MenACWY control vaccine. The rearrangement links TRBV13 to TRBJ2-1; D is ambiguous. The CDR3 bases are TGTGCCAGCAGCCCCCCCCCGGAGACCGGGCAGTTCTTC. Amino acid sequence: CASSPPPETGQFF.